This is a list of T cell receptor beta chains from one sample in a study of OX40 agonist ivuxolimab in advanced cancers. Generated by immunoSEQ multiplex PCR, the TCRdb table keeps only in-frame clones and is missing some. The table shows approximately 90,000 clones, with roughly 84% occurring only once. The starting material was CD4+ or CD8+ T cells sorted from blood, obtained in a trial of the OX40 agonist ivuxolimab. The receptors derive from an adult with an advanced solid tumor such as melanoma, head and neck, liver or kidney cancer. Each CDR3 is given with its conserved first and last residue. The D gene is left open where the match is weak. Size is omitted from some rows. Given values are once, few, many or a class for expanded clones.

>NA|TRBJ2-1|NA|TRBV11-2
TGTGCCAGCAGCTTAGATCGGGAAGGGGGTGAGCAGTTCTTC
CASSLDREGGEQFF
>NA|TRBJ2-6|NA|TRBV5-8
TGTGCCAGCAGCTTGGCGCCTTCTGGGGCCAACGTCCTGACTTTC
CASSLAPSGANVLTF
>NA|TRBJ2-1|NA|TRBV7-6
TGTGCCAGCAGCCGTATTAGGGACGCCTACAATGAGCAGTTCTTC
CASSRIRDAYNEQFF
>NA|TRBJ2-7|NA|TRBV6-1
TGTGCCAGCAGTGACGGGCAGGCCTACGAGCAGTACTTC
CASSDGQAYEQYF
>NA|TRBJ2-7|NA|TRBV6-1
TGTGCCAGCAGAACAATACTTTTAAGCTCCTACGAGCAGTACTTC
CASRTILLSSYEQYF
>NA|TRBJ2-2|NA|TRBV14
TGTGCCAGCAGCCAGGGGACCACCGGGGAGCTGTTTTTT
CASSQGTTGELFF
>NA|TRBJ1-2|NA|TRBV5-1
TGCGCCAGCAGCTTGGGATATGGCTACACCTTC
CASSLGYGYTF
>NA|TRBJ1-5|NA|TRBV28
TGTGCCAGCAGCTGGCTAGGGGGGGTGCAGGGGAGGGGACAGCCCCAGCATTTT
CASSWLGGVQGRGQPQHF
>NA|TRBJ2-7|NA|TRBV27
TGTGCCAGCAGTTTAGCCCCCCGAGCTTACGAGCAGTACTTC
CASSLAPRAYEQYF
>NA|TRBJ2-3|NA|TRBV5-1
TGCGCCAGCAGCTCCGCGGGCCCGAGCACAGATACGCAGTATTTT
CASSSAGPSTDTQYF
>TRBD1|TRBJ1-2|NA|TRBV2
TGTGCCAGCCCAGGGACAGCTTATGGCTACACCTTC
CASPGTAYGYTF
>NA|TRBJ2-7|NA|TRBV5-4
TGTGCCAGCAGCTTGTTTGGGATAACCCCGGACTACGAGCAGTACTTC
CASSLFGITPDYEQYF
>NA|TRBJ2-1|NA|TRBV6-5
TGTGCCAGCAGTTATTCTCGGGCTTGGGATGAGCAGTTCTTC
CASSYSRAWDEQFF
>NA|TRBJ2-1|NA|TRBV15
TGTGCCACCAGCACTCCCGGACAAGCCTACAATGAGCAGTTCTTC
CATSTPGQAYNEQFF
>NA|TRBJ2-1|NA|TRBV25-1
TGTGCCAGCGGGTTTGGGGGGCATGAGCAGTTCTTC
CASGFGGHEQFF
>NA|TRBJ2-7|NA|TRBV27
TGTGCCAGCAGTGGATCATATTCCGAGCAGTACTTC
CASSGSYSEQYF
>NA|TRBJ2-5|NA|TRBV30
TGTGCCTGGAGTGCTTTCGCGACCCAGTACTTC
CAWSAFATQYF
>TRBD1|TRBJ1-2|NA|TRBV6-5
TGTGCCAGCAGTTACGACAGGGCTGGCTACACCTTC
CASSYDRAGYTF
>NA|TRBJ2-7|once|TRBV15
TGTGCCACCAGCCGAGGACTCGGGTACGAGCAGTACTTC
CATSRGLGYEQYF
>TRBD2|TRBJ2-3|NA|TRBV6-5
TGTGCCAGCAACCGAGGACTAGGCGGTACAGATACGCAGTATTTT
CASNRGLGGTDTQYF
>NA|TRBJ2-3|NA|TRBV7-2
TGTGCCAGCAACATACCTAGCACAGATACGCAGTATTTT
CASNIPSTDTQYF
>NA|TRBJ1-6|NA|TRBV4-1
TGCGCCAGCAGCCACCCATGGGAATCACCCCTCCACTTT
CASSHPWESPLHF
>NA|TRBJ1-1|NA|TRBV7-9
TGTGCCAGCAGCTTAAGCGGCGGGTCAGAAGCTTTCTTT
CASSLSGGSEAFF
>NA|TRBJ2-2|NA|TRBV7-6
TGTGCCAGCAGCTCTCTTGGGGGTACCACCGGGGAGCTGTTTTTT
CASSSLGGTTGELFF
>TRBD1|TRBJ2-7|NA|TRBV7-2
TGTGCCAGCAGTCACAGGGGCCACACCTACGAGCAGTACTTC
CASSHRGHTYEQYF
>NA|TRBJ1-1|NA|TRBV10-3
TGTGCCATCAGTCAGGGAGATTTGAACACTGAAGCTTTCTTT
CAISQGDLNTEAFF
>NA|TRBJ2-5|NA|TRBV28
TGTGCCAGCACTTCCACCGCCAGGGTAGGCGAGACCCAGTACTTC
CASTSTARVGETQYF
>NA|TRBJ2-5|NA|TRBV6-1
TGTGCCAGCAGACCCCTGAATCAAGAGACCCAGTACTTC
CASRPLNQETQYF
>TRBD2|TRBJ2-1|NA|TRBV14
TGTGCCAGCAGCCAAGTCCTAGCGGCCACCGGGAGGTTCTTC
CASSQVLAATGRFF
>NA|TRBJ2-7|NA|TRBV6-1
TGTGCCAGCGGTCCTCGGGGAAGGGCTCACGAGCAGTACTTC
CASGPRGRAHEQYF
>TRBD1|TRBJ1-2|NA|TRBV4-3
TGCGCCAGCAGCCAAGACAGGGGGCGCAGCTATGGCTACACCTTC
CASSQDRGRSYGYTF
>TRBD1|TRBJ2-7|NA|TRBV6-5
TGTGCCAGCAGCAATATGAGGGGGCCGGACGAGCAGTACTTC
CASSNMRGPDEQYF
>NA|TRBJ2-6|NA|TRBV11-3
TGTGCCAGCAAGAGGAGCTCTGGGGCCAACGTCCTGACTTTC
CASKRSSGANVLTF
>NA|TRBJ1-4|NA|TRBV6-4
TGTGCCAGCAGTAACGGGAGTAATTATGGAGAAAAACTGTTTTTT
CASSNGSNYGEKLFF
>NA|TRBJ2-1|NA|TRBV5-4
TGTGCCAGCAGCTTGGCCGGCTCTGGGGGCGATGAGCAGTTCTTC
CASSLAGSGGDEQFF
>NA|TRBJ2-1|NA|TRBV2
TGTGCCAGCAGTGAAGATCGCGGGCACAGGAGCTCCTACAATGAGCAGTTCTTC
CASSEDRGHRSSYNEQFF
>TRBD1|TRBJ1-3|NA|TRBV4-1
TGCGCCAGCAGCCAACTCCCTCAGGGGGCGTTCGGAAACACCATATATTTT
CASSQLPQGAFGNTIYF
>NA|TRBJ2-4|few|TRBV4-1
TGCGCCAGCAGCCAAGATGGGCTAGCCAAAAACATTCAGTACTTC
CASSQDGLAKNIQYF
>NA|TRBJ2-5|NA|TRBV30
TGTGCCTGGAGTGTATCCCACCAAGAGACCCAGTACTTC
CAWSVSHQETQYF
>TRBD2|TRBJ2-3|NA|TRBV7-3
TGTGCCAGCAGCTTAACAGCGGGAGGATCAGATACGCAGTATTTT
CASSLTAGGSDTQYF
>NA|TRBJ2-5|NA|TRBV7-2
TGTGCCAGCTCCCCCCAGCAGGTGGAGACCCAGTACTTC
CASSPQQVETQYF
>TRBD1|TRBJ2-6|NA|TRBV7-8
TGTGCCAGCAGCACCCGGGACAGGGGGCTATACTCTGGGGCCAACGTCCTGACTTTC
CASSTRDRGLYSGANVLTF
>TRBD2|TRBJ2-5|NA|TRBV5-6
TGTGCCAGCAGTCCCGGACTAGCGGGATGGGCTGAGACCCAGTACTTC
CASSPGLAGWAETQYF
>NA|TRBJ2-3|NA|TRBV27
TGTGCCAGCAGTCCCTCCAACACAGATACGCAGTATTTT
CASSPSNTDTQYF
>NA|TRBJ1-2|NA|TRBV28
TGTGCCAGCAGCCAAGGCGGAAAGGGGAAACAGGGTTATGGCTACACCTTC
CASSQGGKGKQGYGYTF
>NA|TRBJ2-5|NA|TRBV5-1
TGCGCCAGCAGTGAGAGGGGCCGCGAGACCCAGTACTTC
CASSERGRETQYF
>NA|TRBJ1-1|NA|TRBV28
TGTGCCAGCAGTTACCAGGGGAGGACTGAAGCTTTCTTT
CASSYQGRTEAFF
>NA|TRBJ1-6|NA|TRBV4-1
TGCGCCAGCAGCCAAGCCCCCTGGCCACCCCTCCACTTT
CASSQAPWPPLHF
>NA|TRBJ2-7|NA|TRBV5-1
TGCGCCAGCAGCCAGGGGATCCCCTACGAGCAGTACTTC
CASSQGIPYEQYF
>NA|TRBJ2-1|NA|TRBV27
TGTGCCATCCGTCCACGCCCAGCTGTCCGCGATGAGCAGTTCTTC
CAIRPRPAVRDEQFF
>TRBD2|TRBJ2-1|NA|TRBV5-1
TGCGCCAGCAGCCAGCGGGGTACCCGGCTTTACAATGAGCAGTTCTTC
CASSQRGTRLYNEQFF
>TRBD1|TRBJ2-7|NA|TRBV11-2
TGTGCCAGCAGCACTAACAGGGGCGGTCGGATCGAGCAGTACTTC
CASSTNRGGRIEQYF
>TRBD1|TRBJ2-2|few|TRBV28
TGTGCCAGCAGTCCACCGGGACAGGGGGGCGGGGAGCTGTTTTTT
CASSPPGQGGGELFF